This passage covers 27 T cell receptor beta chains from one sample sequenced in a study of Graves' ophthalmopathy and Graves' hyperthyroidism. From RNA, the CDR3 regions of TCR beta chains were amplified and sequenced. First-round RT-PCR used HTBI primers; second-round multiplex PCR followed. TCRdb independently ran MiXCR on the multiplex PCR reads; one entry per CDR3 protein. Here the sample spans over a million distinct CDR3 sequences, approximately 35% being singletons. The sequencing sample was made of peripheral blood or thyroid tissue (not recorded which). The receptors derive from an adult man with Graves' hyperthyroidism.

The rearrangement links TRBV12-3 or TRBV12-4 to TRBJ2-5; tentatively, D is TRBD1 (5 bases). Trimming took 5 bases from V and 3 from J, leaving 13 bases between them. The CDR3 is 14 amino acids. Written as DNA, the CDR3 is TGTGCCAGCAGTCCCCTAGACAGAAAAGAGACCCAGTACTTC. Protein sequence: CASSPLDRKETQYF.

As to this clonotype: A much larger clone differs from this one at a single base, so this may be a read error. The rearrangement links TRBV20-1 to TRBJ2-2; D gene ambiguous. V was cut by 5 bases and J by 4 bases, with 8 bases left in between. The CDR3 is 12 residues long. CDR1 and CDR2 (germline): DFQATT, SNEGSKA (reference sequence). DNA for the CDR3: TGCAGTGCTTGCCTCGGCACCGGGGAGCTGTTTTTT. Translating gives CSACLGTGELFF.

The chain uses TRBV10-3 and TRBJ1-6, with 10 nucleotides matching TRBD1. Germline-derived CDR1 and CDR2 are ENHRY and SYGVKD. With 10 bases clipped from V and 7 bases from J, the junction kept 10 bases outside the gene matches. The CDR3 extends over 15 amino acids. CDR3 nucleotide sequence: TGTGCCACTAGCACGGGACAGGGGAGAAATTCACCCCTCCACTTT. Protein: CATSTGQGRNSPLHF.

The rearrangement links TRBV7-8 to TRBJ1-5, with D uncertain. Germline values: CDR1 SGHVS, CDR2 FQNEAQ. The CDR3 loop spans 13 amino acids. The V gene lost 0 bases and the J gene lost 12 bases, with 12 bases spanning the gap. The CDR3 here is CASSLAGNWGQHF. The CDR3 coding sequence is TGTGCCAGCAGCTTAGCAGGGAATTGGGGCCAGCATTTT.

This clonotype was seen at least ten times. This chain links TRBV11-2 with TRBJ2-7, with 10 bases matching TRBD2. The CDR3 totals 14 residues. The junction had 5 bases not matched to a gene; V was cut back by 0 bases and J by 9 bases. Germline lookup yields CDR1 SGHAT and CDR2 FQNNGV. In DNA, the CDR3 is TGTGCCAGCAGCTTAGACGAGCTAGCGGGAGCGCAGTACTTC. This codes for CASSLDELAGAQYF.

V and J are TRBV12-3 or TRBV12-4 and TRBJ2-2; D might be TRBD2 (6 bases). V was trimmed by 2 bases and J by 4 bases, leaving 11 bases between them. This CDR3 comprises 15 residues. The CDR3 nucleotides read TGTGCCAGCAGTTTATTAGGGGACTCCACCGGGGAGCTGTTTTTT. It codes for CASSLLGDSTGELFF.

The chain is built from TRBV19 and TRBJ1-1; unclear D gene. V lost 6 bases to trimming and J lost 4 bases, with 9 bases between them. The CDR3 length is 12 residues. Germline V gene data show CDR1 as LNHDA and CDR2 as SQIVND (reference sequence). The CDR3 nucleotides are TGTGCCAGTAGGGGCCTGAGCACTGAAGCTTTCTTT. This translates into CASRGLSTEAFF. The full variable domain, in which reference TRBV19 and TRBJ1-1 provide the parts outside the CDR3, is DGGITQSPKYLFRKEGQNVTLSCEQNLNHDAMYWYRQDPGQGLRLIYYSQIVNDFQKGDIAEGYSVSREKKESFPLTVTSAQKNPTAFYLCASRGLSTEAFFGQGTRLTVV.

This clonotype was seen only once. The V gene is TRBV7-2, the J gene TRBJ2-7; tentatively, D is TRBD1 or TRBD2 (5 bases each). This CDR3 is built from 14 residues. V gave up 5 bases and J gave up 2 bases, with 13 bases separating them. Germline lookup yields CDR1 SGHTA and CDR2 FQGNSA. The CDR3 protein is CASSRQRDPYEQYF. The CDR3 nucleotides are TGTGCCAGCAGCCGCCAGAGGGACCCCTACGAGCAGTACTTC.

The CDR3: CASSAIPGQGAGELFF. The DNA of the CDR3 is TGTGCCAGCAGTGCGATACCGGGACAGGGGGCTGGGGAGCTGTTTTTT. The rearrangement links TRBV25-1 to TRBJ2-2; TRBD1 matches at 12 bases. Germline V gene data show CDR1 as MGHDK and CDR2 as SYGVNS. This CDR3 has 16 amino acids. With 4 bases clipped from V and 8 bases from J, the junction kept 8 bases outside the gene matches.

The chain employs TRBV20-1 and TRBJ1-1; D is perhaps TRBD1 (5 bases). V was trimmed by 8 bases and J by 0 bases, leaving 16 bases between them. The CDR3 is 14 residues long. The germline CDR1 and CDR2 sequences are DFQATT and SNEGSKA (reference sequence). The CDR3 DNA is TGCAGTACGAAAACGGGGCTCATGAACACTGAAGCTTTCTTT. Protein product: CSTKTGLMNTEAFF.

The table lists this clonotype with many counts. The genes are TRBV7-9 and TRBJ1-6; D is undetermined. The V gene lost 5 bases and the J gene lost 8 bases, with 13 bases spanning the gap. Germline V gives CDR1 SEHNR, CDR2 FQNEAQ (reference sequence). The length of the CDR3 is 14 residues. CDR3: CASSKVRPDSPLHF. CDR3 nucleotide sequence: TGTGCCAGCAGCAAAGTCCGGCCCGATTCACCCCTCCACTTT.

The table lists this clonotype with many counts. V and J are TRBV4-3 and TRBJ1-5, with TRBD1 as a possible D gene (5 bases). CDR3 size: 14 residues. Germline V gene sequence: CDR1 LGHNA, CDR2 YSLEER. Trimming cost V 0 bases and J 7 bases, with 10 bases left between them. DNA for the CDR3: TGCGCCAGCAGCCAAGAGGTCGAGGGGCAGCCCCAGCATTTT. Its protein is CASSQEVEGQPQHF.

The V call is TRBV7-9, the J call TRBJ1-2, with a weak D call TRBD1 (6 bases). CDR1 SEHNR and CDR2 FQNEAQ come from the germline V gene (reference sequence). This CDR3 is 14 amino acids long. Between the trimmed V and J ends, which lost 5 bases and 7 bases, there was a span of 17 bases. CDR3 loop: CASSRDTGTSGYTF. The CDR3, as DNA: TGTGCCAGCAGCAGGGACACAGGGACTTCTGGCTACACCTTC.

This clonotype showed up just a few times. The gene calls are TRBV7-2 and TRBJ2-7, with 14 bases fitting TRBD2. CDR3 length: 14 residues. Unmatched junction bases numbered 9, after V lost 6 bases and J lost 11 bases. Germline V gene data show CDR1 as SGHTA and CDR2 as FQGNSA. The CDR3 sequence: CASSSTGTSGSKYF. CDR3 DNA sequence: TGTGCCAGCAGTTCCACCGGGACTAGCGGGAGTAAGTACTTC. The full variable domain, completed using reference TRBV7-2 and TRBJ2-7, is GAGVSQSPSNKVTEKGKDVELRCDPISGHTALYWYRQSLGQGLEFLIYFQGNSAPDKSGLPSDRFSAERTGGSVSTLTIQRTQQEDSAVYLCASSSTGTSGSKYFGPGTRLTVT.

The chain combines TRBV20-1 with TRBJ2-5; 8 nucleotides line up with TRBD1. Germline assignment: CDR1 DFQATT and CDR2 SNEGSKA (reference sequence). J lost 5 bases, V lost 0 bases, and 17 bases had no gene match. This CDR3 contains 18 residues. CDR3 residues: CSARDRAGQGHTGETQYF. The CDR3 DNA follows: TGCAGTGCTAGAGATCGGGCTGGACAGGGCCATACCGGGGAGACCCAGTACTTC.

With regard to this clonotype: In this CDR3 the conserved last residue, phenylalanine or tryptophan, is missing, so a read error is likely. This chain connects TRBV15 to TRBJ1-6, with D possibly matching TRBD1 (6 bases). This CDR3 has 14 amino acids. V was trimmed by 5 bases and J by 7 bases, leaving 12 bases between them. Germline-derived CDR1 and CDR2 are LNHNV and YYDKDF (reference sequence). The CDR3 sequence is CATSEDRENSPLHL. The CDR3 DNA reads as TGTGCCACCAGCGAGGACAGAGAAAATTCACCCCTCCACCTT.

At least ten counts were recorded for this clonotype. The rearrangement joins TRBV5-4 to TRBJ2-5; 14 positions agree with TRBD2. CDR1 is SGHNT and CDR2 is YYREEE in the germline V gene (reference sequence). This CDR3 has 17 residues. V was clipped by 0 bases and J by 2 bases; unmatched bases: 3. The CDR3 bases are TGTGCCAGCAGCTTGGGCGGACTAGCGGGGGGTCAAGAGACCCAGTACTTC. It translates to CASSLGGLAGGQETQYF.

This chain uses TRBV29-1 with TRBJ1-4; maybe TRBD1 (5 bases). There are 13 residues in the CDR3. Germline CDR1 reads SQVTM; CDR2 reads ANQGSEA. Trimming pared 4 bases from V and 6 bases from J, leaving 12 bases between. Here the CDR3 DNA reads TGCAGCGTTGCACGGGGGGGAGATGAAAAACTGTTTTTT. The encoded protein is CSVARGGDEKLFF.

This clonotype has only a few counts. The CDR3 spells CASSYRGSGGYTF. CDR3 DNA: TGTGCCAGCAGTTATAGAGGGTCCGGTGGCTACACCTTC. This chain joins TRBV12-3 or TRBV12-4 and TRBJ1-2; D gene ambiguous. The CDR3 is 13 residues long. V was pared by 4 bases and J by 7 bases, with 13 bases between.

This clonotype was seen ten or more times. V usage is TRBV2 and J usage is TRBJ2-6; no definite D call. The germline V gene has CDR1 SNHLY and CDR2 FYNNEI. Trimming took off 1 base at V and 1 base at J, with 11 bases between the two ends. This CDR3 has 17 residues. CDR3 protein: CASSEGWSRSGANVLTF. In DNA, the CDR3 is TGTGCCAGCAGTGAAGGGTGGTCGAGGTCTGGGGCCAACGTCCTGACTTTC.

At least ten counts were recorded for this clonotype. V gene TRBV2 combines with J gene TRBJ2-5, with TRBD2 identical over 7 bases. The CDR3 totals 17 residues. Germline CDR1 reads SNHLY; CDR2 reads FYNNEI. Unmatched junction bases numbered 14, after V lost 4 bases and J lost 3 bases. In DNA, the CDR3 is TGTGCCAGCAGTGTAAGTTCGCTAGCGGATACGAAAGAGACCCAGTACTTC. Translated: CASSVSSLADTKETQYF.

This clonotype was picked up a small number of times. Here the CDR3 reads CASSQEAGGRYYGYTF. CDR3 DNA sequence: TGCGCCAGCAGCCAAGAGGCTGGGGGCAGATACTATGGCTACACCTTC. The chain joins TRBV4-3 to TRBJ1-2; D may be TRBD1 (6 bases). This CDR3 comprises 16 residues. CDR1 is LGHNA, CDR2 YSLEER, per germline. Trimming removed 0 bases at V and 3 bases at J, with 14 bases between.

This chain connects TRBV10-3 to TRBJ2-7; TRBD1 might be the D (5 bases). Looked up from germline, CDR1 is ENHRY and CDR2 is SYGVKD. V was clipped by 10 bases and J by 0 bases, with 16 bases between them. There are 14 residues in the CDR3. CDR3 nucleotide sequence: TGTGCCAGCAGCCACGCTACAGGCTCCTACGAGCAGTACTTC. Translation: CASSHATGSYEQYF.

The table lists this clonotype with many counts. The chain employs TRBV7-9 and TRBJ2-7, with TRBD2 matching over 13 bases. V gave up 1 base and J gave up 4 bases; unmatched junction bases: 4. This CDR3 has 16 residues. Germline V gene lookup returns CDR1 SEHNR and CDR2 FQNEAQ (reference sequence). The CDR3 region is CASSLGTSGRGYEQYF. CDR3 coding DNA: TGTGCCAGCAGCTTAGGGACTAGCGGGAGAGGGTACGAGCAGTACTTC.

This clonotype was counted only a few times. The chain employs TRBV10-3 and TRBJ2-6; 8 nucleotides line up with TRBD1. V shed 4 bases, J shed 2 bases, and the junction held 10 bases outside the gene matches. CDR3 length: 18 residues. Germline V gene sequence: CDR1 ENHRY, CDR2 SYGVKD. For the CDR3, the DNA is TGTGCCATCAGTGGACCAGGACAGGGCATTACTGGGGCCAACGTCCTGACTTTC. Translated, it gives CAISGPGQGITGANVLTF.

This clonotype was detected only a few times. The chain combines TRBV4-1 with TRBJ2-2; the D gene is possibly TRBD1 (5 bases). Germline CDR1 reads MGHRA; CDR2 reads YSYEKL. Trimming removed 0 bases at V and 6 bases at J, with 11 bases between. This CDR3 spans 15 amino acids. CDR3 in amino acids: CASSQDPAGPGELFF. CDR3 DNA sequence: TGCGCCAGCAGCCAAGATCCGGCAGGGCCCGGGGAGCTGTTTTTT.

This clonotype appeared many times. The chain couples TRBV7-2 to TRBJ2-5; D call uncertain. Trimming pared 5 bases from V and 1 base from J, leaving 11 bases between. The CDR3 has 14 amino acids. Germline V gives CDR1 SGHTA, CDR2 FQGNSA. DNA for the CDR3: TGTGCCAGCAGCCCCAAGGGCTCCCAAGAGACCCAGTACTTC. As protein: CASSPKGSQETQYF.